This TCR beta chain was captured by sequencing in a study of blood T cell repertoires in COVID-19. Whole-study context: From T cells, B-cell-depleted T cells, or PBMCs came the material, which was cDNA or gDNA.

How the authors handled the data: Amplification of reference gene primers provided the estimated nucleated cell counts. Sequencing used immunoSEQ multiplex PCR; TCRdb keeps in-frame clones, though not all of them. That table furnishes V, J and clone size, whereas the DNA furnished D and trimming. The sample yields around 200,000 clones, around 86% seen once. Germline V gives CDR1 SQVTM, CDR2 ANQGSEA. There are 12 residues in the CDR3. Trimming took 1 base from V and 6 from J, leaving 9 bases between them. The sequenced material came from peripheral blood. The clonotype was recovered from a human donor in a cohort sampled during active COVID-19. V usage is TRBV29-1 and J usage is TRBJ1-2, with D possibly matching TRBD1 (6 bases). The DNA of the CDR3 is TGCAGCGTTGAAGGCAGGGGCAATGGCTACACCTTC. Translated, it gives CSVEGRGNGYTF. Full variable domain (missing parts from reference TRBV29-1 and TRBJ1-2): SAVISQKPSRDICQRGTSLTIQCQVDSQVTMMFWYRQQPGQSLTLIATANQGSEATYESGFVIDKFPISRPNLTFSTLTVSNMSPEDSSIYLCSVEGRGNGYTFGSGTRLTVV.